These T cell receptor beta chains were read from a single sample in a study of OX40 agonist ivuxolimab in advanced cancers. The data were produced by immunoSEQ multiplex PCR, yet TCRdb's version contains in-frame clones alone and is incomplete. The sample includes 70,000 or so clones, roughly 80% of them seen just once. Sequences were derived from CD4+ or CD8+ T cells sorted from blood, sampled in a trial of the OX40 agonist ivuxolimab. The receptors originated from an adult with an advanced solid tumor such as melanoma, head and neck, liver or kidney cancer. Each CDR3 is given with its conserved first and last residue. A D gene is named only where the DNA matches it firmly. Size tells how often a clone was seen (once, few, many) or the class of an expanded clone, and some rows leave it out.

cdr3_length	v_call	clone_size	j_call	d_call	cdr3_aa	cdr3_nt
15	TRBV11-3	.	TRBJ2-3	TRBD2	CASSLSGTGTDTQYF	TGTGCCAGCAGCTTAAGCGGGACTGGCACAGATACGCAGTATTTT
14	TRBV2	.	TRBJ1-1	.	CASSPRDKNTEAFF	TGTGCCAGCAGCCCAAGGGACAAAAACACTGAAGCTTTCTTT
16	TRBV28	once	TRBJ2-7	TRBD2	CASSLWASGVAYEQYF	TGTGCCAGCAGTTTATGGGCCAGCGGGGTTGCCTACGAGCAGTACTTC
18	TRBV7-3	.	TRBJ2-3	TRBD2	CASSPDKSGGPRTDTQYF	TGTGCCAGCAGCCCGGACAAAAGCGGGGGGCCACGCACAGATACGCAGTATTTT
14	TRBV6-6	.	TRBJ1-2	.	CASRGGDSSYGYTF	TGTGCCAGCAGGGGGGGCGACTCCTCCTATGGCTACACCTTC
16	TRBV27	.	TRBJ2-7	TRBD2	CASSPGLAGGFYEQYF	TGTGCCAGCAGCCCGGGACTAGCGGGAGGGTTCTACGAGCAGTACTTC
15	TRBV2	once	TRBJ1-5	.	CASSPQGLSNQPQHF	TGTGCCAGCAGTCCACAGGGTCTTAGCAATCAGCCCCAGCATTTT
13	TRBV18	.	TRBJ2-3	.	CASSPGGLDTQYF	TGTGCCAGCTCACCGGGGGGGCTTGATACGCAGTATTTT
16	TRBV4-1	.	TRBJ2-1	TRBD2	CASSQPAGGIYNEQFF	TGCGCCAGCAGCCAACCAGCGGGGGGGATCTACAATGAGCAGTTCTTC
13	TRBV2	.	TRBJ1-4	.	CASRGGTNEKLFF	TGTGCCAGCAGGGGAGGAACTAATGAAAAACTGTTTTTT